A single sample gave rise to the 16 T cell receptor beta chains below, sequenced in a study of response to subunit inactivated influenza vaccine. TCRdb processed the RT-PCR reads anew with MiXCR; each CDR3 protein has one entry. The data contain about 180,000 distinct CDR3 sequences, about 10% of them singletons. The sample was non-naive T cells sorted from PBMCs, taken on the day of vaccination. The receptor set was obtained from a man between 45 and 60 years old who received an inactivated influenza vaccine.

This clonotype was detected a few times. CDR3 loop: CASTPLGGGPRDEQFF. The CDR3 DNA is TGTGCCAGCACCCCACTGGGCGGGGGGCCTAGGGATGAGCAGTTCTTC. The rearrangement uses TRBV6-2 or TRBV6-3 and TRBJ2-1; 8 bases line up with TRBD2. Germline V gene data show CDR1 as MNHEY and CDR2 as SVGEGT. The ends lost 7 bases at V and 8 bases at J; junction bases unmatched: 16. This CDR3 has 16 residues.

Concerning this clonotype: Mismatch with germline at one junction end may stem from a read error. The chain joins TRBV7-6 to TRBJ2-3, with 8 bases matching TRBD2. The CDR3 totals 15 residues. CDR1 SGHVS and CDR2 FNYEAQ come from the germline V gene. In DNA, the CDR3 is TGTGTCAGCAGCTTAGCGGGGACTAGCACAGATACGCAGTATTTT. Translating it yields CVSSLAGTSTDTQYF. The whole variable domain, remainder taken from reference TRBV7-6 and TRBJ2-3, is GAGVSQSPRYKVTKRGQDVALRCDPISGHVSLYWYRQALGQGPEFLTYFNYEAQQDKSGLPNDRFSAERPEGSISTLTIQRTEQRDSAMYRCVSSLAGTSTDTQYFGPGTRLTVL.

This clonotype was counted ten times or more. The V and J genes are TRBV20-1 and TRBJ1-4; tentatively, D is TRBD1 (6 bases). The V gene lost 7 bases and the J gene lost 8 bases, with 17 bases spanning the gap. The CDR3 contains 13 residues. Germline CDR1 and CDR2: DFQATT and SNEGSKA (reference sequence). The CDR3 sequence: CSVSTPGGEKLFF. The DNA of the CDR3 is TGCAGTGTTTCGACACCCGGGGGCGAAAAACTGTTTTTT.

J is TRBJ2-3 and V is TRBV6-1; a possible D gene is TRBD2 (5 bases). Per germline, CDR1 MNHNS and CDR2 SASEGT. V lost 6 bases to trimming and J lost 1 base, with 14 bases between them. The CDR3 extends over 15 amino acids. CDR3 DNA: TGTGCCAGCAGGGCAAGAGGGATGGGCACAGATACGCAGTATTTT. It specifies CASRARGMGTDTQYF.

As DNA, the CDR3 is TGCAGTGCATTGGGACCGAGGAACACTGAAGCTTTCTTT. Its protein is CSALGPRNTEAFF. The J gene is TRBJ1-1, the V gene TRBV20-1; TRBD1 might be the D (5 bases). The V and J ends lost 6 bases and 1 base respectively, with 12 bases between them. CDR3 length: 13 residues. Germline lookup yields CDR1 DFQATT and CDR2 SNEGSKA (reference sequence).

This chain joins TRBV6-2 or TRBV6-3 and TRBJ1-5; 8 bases match TRBD1. V dropped 6 bases and J dropped 1; count of bases not matched to a gene: 8. CDR1 and CDR2 (germline): MNHEY, SVGEGT. The CDR3 totals 16 residues. CDR3: CASSPDRVESNQPQHF. CDR3 DNA: TGTGCCAGCAGCCCGGACAGGGTGGAAAGCAATCAGCCCCAGCATTTT.

This clonotype has more than one count but fewer than ten. The rearrangement uses TRBV12-5 and TRBJ2-1, with a weak D call TRBD1 (6 bases). V lost 1 base, J lost 8 bases, and 15 bases lay in between. Germline-derived CDR1 and CDR2 are LGHNT and FRNRAP. The CDR3 is 15 amino acids. The CDR3 loop reads CASGLDVGGFDEQFF. DNA of the CDR3: TGTGCTAGTGGTTTGGACGTAGGGGGTTTCGATGAGCAGTTCTTC.

Many counts were recorded for this clonotype. The DNA for the CDR3 is TGTGCCAGCAGTTTAGGGTCAAGGAGGCAGGGCTTTTTGGAGACCCAGTACTTC. It specifies CASSLGSRRQGFLETQYF. The chain combines TRBV12-3 or TRBV12-4 with TRBJ2-5; D is tentatively TRBD1 or TRBD2 (5 bases each). The CDR3 length is 18 residues. The V and J ends lost 1 base and 5 bases respectively, with 23 bases between them.

This clonotype was recorded a few times. The genes are TRBV5-1 and TRBJ2-7; D not certain. The CDR3 contains 14 residues. Germline assignment: CDR1 SGHRS and CDR2 YFSETQ. V lost 4 bases to trimming and J lost 0 bases, with 11 bases between them. The CDR3 region has the DNA TGCGCCAGCAGCCAACAATGGAGCTCCTACGAGCAGTACTTC. Amino acids: CASSQQWSSYEQYF.

This clonotype was detected a few times. This sequence joins TRBV12-3 or TRBV12-4 and TRBJ2-1; 8 nucleotides agree with TRBD2. V lost 7 bases, J lost 9 bases, and 5 bases stayed unmatched. This CDR3 comprises 12 residues. CDR3 sequence (DNA): TGTGCCAGCACCGCGGGAGGAGTTGAGCAGTTCTTC. Its translation: CASTAGGVEQFF.

This clonotype was observed at least ten times. The chain employs TRBV20-1 and TRBJ2-1; D remains unclear. The CDR3 is made up of 13 amino acids. Trimming left V 5 bases short and J 1 base short, with 9 bases between. CDR1 and CDR2 from the germline V gene are DFQATT and SNEGSKA (reference sequence). This CDR3 reads CSARPGSYNEQFF. In DNA form, the CDR3 reads TGCAGTGCTCGCCCTGGGTCCTACAATGAGCAGTTCTTC.

The table lists this clonotype with many counts. Sequence at one end of the junction differs from germline and may be a read error. This sequence joins TRBV6-2 or TRBV6-3 and TRBJ1-1; unclear D gene. The length of the CDR3 is 12 residues. The germline V gene has CDR1 MNHEY and CDR2 SVGEGT. The CDR3 reads CASSYSTGYDLF. Here the CDR3 DNA reads TGTGCCAGCAGTTACTCGACCGGTTATGATCTCTTT.

The V gene is TRBV9, the J gene TRBJ2-7; D remains ambiguous. The CDR3 covers 14 residues. CDR1 is SGDLS and CDR2 is YYNGEE in the germline V gene. V was shortened by 0 bases and J by 0 bases, with 7 bases between the two germline ends. CDR3 protein: CASSVVGTSYEQYF. The CDR3 DNA sequence: TGTGCCAGCAGCGTAGTCGGCACCTCCTACGAGCAGTACTTC.

This clonotype appeared a few times. The J gene is TRBJ1-1, the V gene TRBV20-1, with D possibly matching TRBD1 (5 bases). V shed 5 bases and J shed 2 bases, with 9 bases lying between them. The CDR3 has 12 residues. Germline values: CDR1 DFQATT, CDR2 SNEGSKA (reference sequence). As DNA, the CDR3 is TGCAGTGCTCCCAGGGACAACACTGAAGCTTTCTTT. It yields the protein CSAPRDNTEAFF.

The gene calls are TRBV7-2 and TRBJ2-1, with TRBD2 matching 11 bases. V gave up 5 bases and J gave up 7 bases; unmatched junction bases: 10. Germline V gene sequence: CDR1 SGHTA, CDR2 FQGNSA. CDR3 length equals 16 residues. The CDR3 reads CASSRTSGRKGNEQFF. CDR3 coding DNA: TGTGCCAGCAGCCGTACTAGCGGGAGAAAGGGAAATGAGCAGTTCTTC.

This clonotype was counted a few times. This chain links TRBV10-3 with TRBJ2-3; D is unresolved. V was cut by 4 bases and J by 2 bases, with 10 bases left in between. Germline lookup yields CDR1 ENHRY and CDR2 SYGVKD. The CDR3 spans 14 residues. The CDR3 loop is CAISVGSTTDTQYF. Written as DNA, the CDR3 is TGTGCCATCAGTGTTGGCTCAACCACAGATACGCAGTATTTT.